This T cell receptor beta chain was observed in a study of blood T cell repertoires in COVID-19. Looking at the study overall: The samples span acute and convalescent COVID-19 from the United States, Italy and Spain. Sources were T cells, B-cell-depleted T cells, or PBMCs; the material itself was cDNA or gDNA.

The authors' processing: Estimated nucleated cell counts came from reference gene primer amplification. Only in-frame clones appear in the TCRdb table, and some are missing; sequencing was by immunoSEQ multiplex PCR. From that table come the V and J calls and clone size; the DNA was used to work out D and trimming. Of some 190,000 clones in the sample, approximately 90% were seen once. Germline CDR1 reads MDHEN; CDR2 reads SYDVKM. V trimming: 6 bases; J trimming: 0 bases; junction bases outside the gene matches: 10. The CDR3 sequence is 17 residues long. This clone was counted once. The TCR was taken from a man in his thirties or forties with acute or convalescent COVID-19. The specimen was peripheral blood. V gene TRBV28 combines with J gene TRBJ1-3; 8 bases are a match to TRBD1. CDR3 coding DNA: TGTGCCAGCAGGAATCGACGGACAGGGTCCTCTGGAAACACCATATATTTT. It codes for CASRNRRTGSSGNTIYF. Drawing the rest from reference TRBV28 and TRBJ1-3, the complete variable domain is DVKVTQSSRYLVKRTGEKVFLECVQDMDHENMFWYRQDPGLGLRLIYFSYDVKMKEKGDIPEGYSVSREKKERFSLILESASTNQTSMYLCASRNRRTGSSGNTIYFGEGSWLTVV.